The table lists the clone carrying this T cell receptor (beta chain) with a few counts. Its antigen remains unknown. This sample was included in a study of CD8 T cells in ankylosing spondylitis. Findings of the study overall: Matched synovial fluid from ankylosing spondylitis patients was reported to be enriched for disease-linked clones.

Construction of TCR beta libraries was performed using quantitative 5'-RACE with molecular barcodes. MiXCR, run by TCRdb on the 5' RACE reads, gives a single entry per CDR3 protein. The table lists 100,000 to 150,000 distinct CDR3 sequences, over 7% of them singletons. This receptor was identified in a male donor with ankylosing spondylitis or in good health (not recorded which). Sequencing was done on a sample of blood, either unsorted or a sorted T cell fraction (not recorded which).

Here the CDR3 reads CSASLGLAGGKYF. In nucleotides, the CDR3 is TGCAGTGCCTCCTTGGGACTAGCGGGAGGGAAGTACTTC. V usage is TRBV20-1 and J usage is TRBJ2-7; 16 positions match TRBD2. The CDR3 has 13 residues. The germline gives CDR1 DFQATT, CDR2 SNEGSKA (reference sequence). Trimming removed 6 bases from V and 11 bases from J; junction bases left unmatched: 7.